A selection of T cell receptor beta chains follows, all from one sample in a study of T-cell reconstitution after alpha-beta-depleted transplantation in children. TCRdb ran MiXCR on the PCR reads and lists one entry per CDR3 protein. The sample gives hundreds of thousands of distinct CDR3 sequences, 10% to 15% of which show up once; 0.79% is in the top ten. Sequenced material: PBMCs, taken before TCRalphabeta/CD19-depleted stem cell transplant. These receptors were taken from a girl aged 2-10 years with congenital amegakaryocytic thrombocytopenia, due to receive a stem cell transplant. Both conserved end residues are part of each CDR3. A D gene is named only where the DNA matches it firmly. The size entry is marked missing in some rows and otherwise reads once, few, many or a size class.

j_gene,abundance,v_gene,d_gene,CDR3nt,CDR3aa
TRBJ2-1,NA,TRBV6-2/TRBV6-3,NA,TGTGCCAGCAGTTATGAATACCTGGAGAGCTCCTACAATGAGCAGTTCTTC,CASSYEYLESSYNEQFF
TRBJ2-2,few,TRBV7-8,NA,TGTGCCAGCAGCTTACTTAGTTCCACGACAAAAGCGAACACCGGGGAGCTGTTTTTT,CASSLLSSTTKANTGELFF
TRBJ2-1,NA,TRBV18,TRBD1,TGTGCCAGCTCACTCCGGGACAGAAATGAGCAGTTCTTC,CASSLRDRNEQFF
TRBJ2-5,NA,TRBV28,NA,TGTGCCAGCACGGGTTGGGCCGGGGAGACCCAGTACTTC,CASTGWAGETQYF
TRBJ2-7,few,TRBV14,TRBD2,TGTGCCAGCAGCAAACGACTAGCGGGAGTCCACGAGCAGTACTTC,CASSKRLAGVHEQYF
TRBJ2-7,many,TRBV4-2,NA,TGTGCCAGCAGCCAAGATCATGGGGCGCCTTCCTACGAGCAGTACTTC,CASSQDHGAPSYEQYF
TRBJ2-1,NA,TRBV20-1,TRBD1,TGCAGTGCTCGGGCCGGGGGACAGGAATTAGCTCCCTACAATGAGCAGTTCTTC,CSARAGGQELAPYNEQFF
TRBJ2-1,many,TRBV29-1,NA,TGCAGCGTTGAAGAGTTATCTAGCGTGGTTCTAGGTGAGCAGTTCTTC,CSVEELSSVVLGEQFF
TRBJ2-1,many,TRBV6-2/TRBV6-3,NA,TGTGCCAGCAGTTACTTCAGCGTGAGCTCCTACAATGAGCAGTTCTTC,CASSYFSVSSYNEQFF
TRBJ2-1,many,TRBV20-1,TRBD2,TGCAGTGCTAGCGCTAGCGGGGACTACAATGAGCAGTTCTTC,CSASASGDYNEQFF
TRBJ2-1,many,TRBV27,NA,TGTGCCAGCAGTTTATCGGCCAGCGCTAGCTCCTACAATGAGCAGTTCTTC,CASSLSASASSYNEQFF
TRBJ2-3,NA,TRBV5-5,TRBD2,TGTGCCAGCAGTGGAAGCGGGGTCCGTTCTAGCACAGATACGCAGTATTTT,CASSGSGVRSSTDTQYF
TRBJ2-3,many,TRBV5-1,TRBD2,TGCGCCAGCAGTATTCGGACTAGCGGAGTCACAGATACGCAGTATTTT,CASSIRTSGVTDTQYF
TRBJ2-7,many,TRBV5-1,NA,TGCGCCAGCAGAGTTGACGCGGCCCCAGTCTCCTACGAGCAGTACTTC,CASRVDAAPVSYEQYF
TRBJ2-2,few,TRBV7-2,NA,TGTGCCAGCAGCTTAAATGTGGGGGGGGAGCTGTTTTTT,CASSLNVGGELFF
TRBJ2-2,many,TRBV20-1,NA,TGCAGTGCTATGGGGTCGAAAGGGCTCGGGGAGCTGTTTTTT,CSAMGSKGLGELFF
TRBJ1-5,many,TRBV20-1,TRBD1,TGCAGTGCTAGACGCGGACAGGGAGGGCATCAGCCCCAGCATTTT,CSARRGQGGHQPQHF
TRBJ1-5,many,TRBV20-1,NA,TGCAGTGCTAGAGATTACAGGAGCAATCAGCCCCAGCATTTT,CSARDYRSNQPQHF
TRBJ1-4,NA,TRBV5-6,NA,TGTGCCAGCAGCTTGGATCTGGGCCGCGGAGAAAAACTGTTTTTT,CASSLDLGRGEKLFF
TRBJ2-7,few,TRBV5-1,NA,TGCGCCAGCAGCCTACCGCAGGGGAGGTACGAGCAGTACTTC,CASSLPQGRYEQYF
TRBJ2-5,NA,TRBV5-6,NA,TGTGCCAGCAGCTTTCGCAGGGAAGTTGGGACCCAGTACTTC,CASSFRREVGTQYF
TRBJ2-5,many,TRBV27,TRBD2,TGTGCCAGCAAGCTAGCGGGAGCAGAGACCCAGTACTTC,CASKLAGAETQYF
TRBJ2-7,many,TRBV6-5,NA,TGTGCCAGCAGTTACTCGTCGCAGGGACCGCTATACGAGCAGTACTTC,CASSYSSQGPLYEQYF
TRBJ2-1,NA,TRBV5-1,NA,TGCGCCAGCAGCTTGCAGGGGAAGGCATATGAGCAGTTCTTC,CASSLQGKAYEQFF
TRBJ2-2,many,TRBV5-1,NA,TGCGCCAGCAGCTTTCAAGAGGTGAACACCGGGGAGCTGTTTTTT,CASSFQEVNTGELFF
TRBJ2-2,many,TRBV20-1,TRBD2,TGCAGTGCTAGAGCTAGCGGGAGGTTGTACACCGGGGAGCTGTTTTTT,CSARASGRLYTGELFF
TRBJ2-2,many,TRBV28,NA,TGTGCCAGCAGTTTCCCGTCCCACACCGGGGAGCTGTTTTTT,CASSFPSHTGELFF
TRBJ2-2,few,TRBV7-6,NA,TGTGCCAGCAGCTCAATCTACACCGGGGAGCTGTTTTTT,CASSSIYTGELFF
TRBJ2-1,many,TRBV29-1,TRBD2,TGCAGCGTTGAGGGTTTGTGGGGACTAGCGATTAATGAGCAGTTCTTC,CSVEGLWGLAINEQFF
TRBJ2-1,few,TRBV19,TRBD2,TGTGCCAGTACCCAATATTTAGCGGGAGGTCTTAATGAGCAGTTCTTC,CASTQYLAGGLNEQFF
TRBJ1-5,many,TRBV20-1,NA,TGCAGTGCTATGGAACGGACTAATCAGCCCCAGCATTTT,CSAMERTNQPQHF
TRBJ2-7,NA,TRBV4-1,NA,TGCGCCAGCAGCCCCCGGGACCCTCCCTACGAGCAGTACTTC,CASSPRDPPYEQYF
TRBJ2-1,NA,TRBV5-1,NA,TGCGCCAGCAGCCTACCGGTAGCGAACCCCAATGAGCAGTTCTTC,CASSLPVANPNEQFF
TRBJ2-1,few,TRBV20-1,NA,TGCAGTGCTAGGACTCCGGGCCGGTACAATGAGCAGTTCTTC,CSARTPGRYNEQFF
TRBJ2-1,many,TRBV9,TRBD2,TGTGCCAGCAGCCCCCGACTAGCGGGAGTGGGTAATGAGCAGTTCTTC,CASSPRLAGVGNEQFF
TRBJ2-7,many,TRBV12-3/TRBV12-4,NA,TGTGCCAGCAGTTTTATCGCCTACGAGCAGTACTTC,CASSFIAYEQYF
TRBJ2-5,many,TRBV15,NA,TGTGCCACCAGCGAAGGACTGAGATTTGAGACCCAGTACTTC,CATSEGLRFETQYF
TRBJ1-2,NA,TRBV5-1,TRBD1,TGCGCCAGCAGAATTTTCATGGGACAGTATGGCTACACCTTC,CASRIFMGQYGYTF
TRBJ1-4,many,TRBV12-3/TRBV12-4,NA,TGTGCCAGCAGTACAGGGTTTGGGGAAAAACTGTTTTTT,CASSTGFGEKLFF
TRBJ1-2,NA,TRBV19,TRBD1,TGTGCCAGTAGTGAAAACGGGGGACAGGGGGACTATGGCTACACCTTC,CASSENGGQGDYGYTF
TRBJ2-3,NA,TRBV20-1,TRBD2,TGCAGTACCAATCTAGCGGGAGGGCGTCGGGGCACAGATACGCAGTATTTT,CSTNLAGGRRGTDTQYF
TRBJ2-3,NA,TRBV3-1,TRBD2,TGTGCCAGCAGCCAAGATTATCGGCCCCACAGCGGGACCCCCACAGATACGCAGTATTTT,CASSQDYRPHSGTPTDTQYF
TRBJ1-5,NA,TRBV6-1,TRBD1,TGTGCCAGCGCTGTATACGGACAGGGGGGAGTCAATCAGCCCCAGCATTTT,CASAVYGQGGVNQPQHF
TRBJ2-5,many,TRBV5-1,NA,TGCGCCAGCAGCTCCCTGGAAGCTCAGGGGGGGATGGAGACCCAGTACTTC,CASSSLEAQGGMETQYF
TRBJ2-3,NA,TRBV5-1,TRBD2,TGCGCCAGCAGCTTGTTGCGGGAGCATGCAGATACGCAGTATTTT,CASSLLREHADTQYF
TRBJ2-1,NA,TRBV11-2,NA,TGTGCCAGCAGCGCGGGGGCAGAGTCCTACAATGAGCAGTTCTTC,CASSAGAESYNEQFF
TRBJ2-1,many,TRBV5-1,NA,TGCGCCAGCAGCTTGGGGGGACATAGCTCCTACAATGAGCAGTTCTTC,CASSLGGHSSYNEQFF
TRBJ1-1,few,TRBV29-1,NA,TGCAGCGTTGACCCTGGGTCCGGGGACACTGAAGCTTTCTTT,CSVDPGSGDTEAFF
TRBJ2-2,few,TRBV20-1,TRBD2,TGCAGTGCAACCCCTGGACTAGCGGGATCCCCGGGGAACACCGGGGAGCTGTTTTTT,CSATPGLAGSPGNTGELFF
TRBJ2-5,NA,TRBV12-3/TRBV12-4,TRBD1,TGTGCCAGCAGTTTTTTAGGGACAGCCCAAGAGACCCAGTACTTC,CASSFLGTAQETQYF
TRBJ1-1,few,TRBV27,NA,TGTGCCAGCAGTAAACTACCCAGGGCACAACGGGGCAGGAACGCTGAAGCTTTCTTT,CASSKLPRAQRGRNAEAFF
TRBJ1-1,NA,TRBV5-1,TRBD1,TGCGCCAGCTCCGCAGGGGGCTACACTGAAGCTTTCTTT,CASSAGGYTEAFF
TRBJ1-2,NA,TRBV3-1,NA,TGTGCCAGCAGCCAAGTTTTTCGCTCAGGTCGGGCCACCTTC,CASSQVFRSGRATF
TRBJ2-7,many,TRBV20-1,NA,TGCAGTGCCCCATCTCCTAACCGGGCAGTCTCCTACGAGCAGTACTTC,CSAPSPNRAVSYEQYF
TRBJ2-3,few,TRBV5-1,NA,TGCGCCAGCACCTCGCTATGGGGCGGGGCTGGAGATACGCAGTATTTT,CASTSLWGGAGDTQYF